These T cell receptor beta chains were read from a single sample in a study of T-cell memory formation after mild COVID-19. In TCRdb, the 5' RACE reads were re-called with MiXCR into one record per CDR3 protein. The table lists 55,000 to 75,000 distinct CDR3 sequences, about a quarter of them singletons, with around 40% in the top ten. The sequencing sample was made of PBMCs or a T cell subset sorted from them (not recorded which). These receptors came from a man aged 18 to 30 who had mild COVID-19 (a few samples of this study predate the infection). Cell type and time point are not known. The conserved cysteine and the conserved F or W are not part of the CDR3 here.

J | V | CDR3
TRBJ2-7 | TRBV6-2/TRBV6-3 | ASSYSIGSSYEQY
TRBJ2-1 | TRBV7-2 | ASSLVRPDHYNEQF
TRBJ2-1 | TRBV4-1 | ASSQQGQGYIYEQF
TRBJ1-1 | TRBV4-1 | ASSHAGVSSEAF
TRBJ2-1 | TRBV12-3/TRBV12-4 | ASSGAGGGAGYNEQF
TRBJ2-2 | TRBV4-1 | ASSQEGEGPTGELF
TRBJ2-5 | TRBV7-3 | ASSSEGVGETQY
TRBJ2-7 | TRBV27 | ASSFLSQIYEQY
TRBJ2-3 | TRBV14 | ASSGRGSGDTQY
TRBJ1-1 | TRBV12-3/TRBV12-4 | ASSSPWGRTEAF
TRBJ2-3 | TRBV7-9 | ASSRQGRGGLDTQY
TRBJ2-2 | TRBV9 | ASSVGGQGAGELF
TRBJ2-7 | TRBV29-1 | SVEGYRADEQY
TRBJ2-3 | TRBV20-1 | SARGTGATEY
TRBJ2-3 | TRBV6-2/TRBV6-3 | ASTLSDRPTDTQY
TRBJ2-3 | TRBV25-1 | ASSEKGWSTDTQY
TRBJ1-2 | TRBV30 | AWVTGQGRYGYT